The entry below describes one TCR beta chain. The record originates from a study of shared clonotypes between healthy human individuals. Germline V gene sequence: CDR1 SGHRS, CDR2 YFSETQ. The CDR3 length is 14 residues. Deletions cut 0 bases from V and 6 bases from J, with 13 bases between. The data were produced by immunoSEQ multiplex PCR, yet TCRdb's version contains in-frame clones alone and is incomplete. The sample holds hundreds of thousands of clones; around 97% are singletons and the top ten take around 0.058%. The gene calls are TRBV5-1 and TRBJ2-7; D gene unclear. The source is a woman in her 30s in good health. Input material: naive CD4+ T cells sorted from blood. The sample's subset: CD45RA+ positively selected. This CDR3 is CASSLGEQRSEQYF. The CDR3 DNA reads TGCGCCAGCAGCTTGGGAGAACAGCGTTCCGAGCAGTACTTC.